The 11 T cell receptor beta chains given below trace back to one sample, sequenced in a study of T cell repertoires in cytomegalovirus infection. These TCRs are of unknown antigen specificity. TCRdb re-derived calls from the reads in MiXCR, one entry per CDR3 protein. The sample includes approximately 340,000 distinct CDR3 sequences, approximately 32% of them seen just once. The source was cultured PBMCs, collected from culture after CMV antigen stimulation. Source of these receptors: a human donor in good health (CMV status not recorded). Some clones in this sample may be carry-over from other donors' samples.

This clonotype has a handful of counts. The junction and the germline gene differ at one end; a read error may be behind it. V is TRBV2 and J is TRBJ2-3; D is unclear. The germline V gene encodes CDR1 SNHLY and CDR2 FYNNEI. The CDR3 length is 15 residues. The CDR3 protein is CASSEAIRSIDTQYF. The CDR3 DNA sequence: TGTGCCAGCAGTGAAGCGATCAGGAGCATAGATACGCAGTATTTT.

This clonotype appeared a single time. V gene TRBV4-2 combines with J gene TRBJ2-2, with D possibly being TRBD1 (5 bases). This CDR3 region has 16 residues. V was shortened by 0 bases and J by 6 bases, with 14 bases between the two germline ends. Germline CDR1 and CDR2: LGHNA and YNFKEQ. The CDR3: CASSQDRQGFAGELFF. CDR3 nucleotide sequence: TGTGCCAGCAGCCAAGATCGTCAGGGCTTTGCCGGGGAGCTGTTTTTT.

This clonotype was recorded a few times. V gene TRBV11-2 combines with J gene TRBJ2-1, with 8 bases fitting TRBD2. V was pared by 1 base and J by 2 bases, with 10 bases of the junction left unmatched. There are 18 residues in the CDR3. Germline lookup yields CDR1 SGHAT and CDR2 FQNNGV. The CDR3 nucleotides are TGTGCCAGCAGCTTAGTTAGCGGGATAATTTGGGCCTACAATGAGCAGTTCTTC. Its translation: CASSLVSGIIWAYNEQFF. Complete variable domain (other parts from reference TRBV11-2 and TRBJ2-1): EAGVAQSPRYKIIEKRQSVAFWCNPISGHATLYWYQQILGQGPKLLIQFQNNGVVDDSQLPKDRFSAERLKGVDSTLKIQPAKLEDSAVYLCASSLVSGIIWAYNEQFFGPGTRLTVL.

Only a few counts were recorded for this clonotype. The V and J genes are TRBV28 and TRBJ1-2; no reliable D call. V dropped 1 base and J dropped 6 bases, with 9 bases sitting between them. This CDR3 region has 13 residues. CDR1 is MDHEN and CDR2 is SYDVKM in the germline V gene. The DNA for the CDR3 is TGTGCCAGCAGTTTATTAACAGCAGATGGCTACACCTTC. The encoded protein is CASSLLTADGYTF.

The rearrangement links TRBV7-2 to TRBJ2-6; no clear D. This CDR3 comprises 14 residues. Looked up from germline, CDR1 is SGHTA and CDR2 is FQGNSA. V was pared by 0 bases and J by 2 bases, with 2 bases between. The CDR3 here is CASSLAAGANVLTF. DNA of the CDR3: TGTGCCAGCAGCTTAGCGGCTGGGGCCAACGTCCTGACTTTC.

The table lists this clonotype with many counts. This chain joins TRBV11-1 and TRBJ2-6; weak D call: TRBD2 (6 bases). Germline CDR1 and CDR2: SGHAT and FQDESV (reference sequence). Trimming pared 5 bases from V and 4 bases from J, leaving 12 bases between. The CDR3 extends over 15 amino acids. The CDR3 nucleotides read TGTGCCAGCAGCCCCGGACTACTCGGGGCCAACGTCCTGACTTTC. Protein sequence: CASSPGLLGANVLTF. Full variable domain (missing parts from reference TRBV11-1 and TRBJ2-6): EAEVAQSPRYKITEKSQAVAFWCDPISGHATLYWYRQILGQGPELLVQFQDESVVDDSQLPKDRFSAERLKGVDSTLKIQPAELGDSAMYLCASSPGLLGANVLTFGAGSRLTVL.

CDR3 DNA sequence: TGTGCCAGCAGCCGTACGACCGGGACAGCTAATTCACCCCTCCACTTT. Translation gives CASSRTTGTANSPLHF. The chain has TRBV9 and TRBJ1-6, with 7 bases matching TRBD1. The CDR3 has 16 residues. J was trimmed by 6 bases and V by 4 bases; bases with no gene match: 10. Germline CDR1 reads SGDLS; CDR2 reads YYNGEE.

The rearrangement uses TRBV12-3 or TRBV12-4 and TRBJ1-1; TRBD1 matches 7 bases. This CDR3 comprises 15 residues. Losses at the gene ends were 6 bases for V and 3 bases for J; bases not matched to a gene: 10. The CDR3: CASSATGRDDTEAFF. The CDR3 coding sequence is TGTGCCAGCAGCGCGACAGGGAGGGATGACACTGAAGCTTTCTTT.

This sequence joins TRBV20-1 and TRBJ1-1; D gene uncertain. Trimming removed 1 base from V and 1 base from J, with 10 bases in between. Germline values: CDR1 DFQATT, CDR2 SNEGSKA (reference sequence). The CDR3 contains 14 residues. The CDR3, as DNA: TGCAGTGCTAGAGTTAGGGATCCGAACACTGAAGCTTTCTTT. It is translated as CSARVRDPNTEAFF.

V gene TRBV6-2 or TRBV6-3 combines with J gene TRBJ1-5; a possible D gene is TRBD1 (5 bases). CDR3 size: 16 residues. CDR1 and CDR2 from the germline V gene are MNHEY and SVGEGT. Deletions cut 5 bases from V and 0 bases from J, with 14 bases between. As DNA, the CDR3 is TGTGCCAGCAGTCAGGTTTCTCAGGGTAGCAATCAGCCCCAGCATTTT. Amino acids: CASSQVSQGSNQPQHF.

The chain carries TRBV4-1 and TRBJ2-3, with D hard to call. The CDR3 spans 15 residues. Trimming took 3 bases from V and 0 from J, leaving 10 bases between them. The germline gives CDR1 MGHRA, CDR2 YSYEKL. The CDR3 region has the DNA TGCGCCAGCAGCCATAGGCAGACTAGCACAGATACGCAGTATTTT. This encodes CASSHRQTSTDTQYF.